These 30 T cell receptor beta chains share one sample of origin, sequenced in a study of T cell changes during pregnancy in multiple sclerosis. TCRdb's table, derived via immunoSEQ multiplex PCR, lists solely in-frame clones and lacks some. The sample holds tens of thousands of clones, about 93% seen once. Sequenced here: CD4+ T cells from peripheral blood mononuclear cells, sampled before pregnancy. The receptor set was obtained from a female donor with multiple sclerosis, enrolled in a pregnancy study.

The chain carries TRBV5-6 and TRBJ2-5; 8 positions agree with TRBD2. V lost 4 bases, J lost 3 bases, and 8 bases stayed unmatched. The CDR3 extends over 15 amino acids. Germline CDR1 is SGHDT and CDR2 is YYEEEE. As DNA, the CDR3 is TGTGCCAGCAGCCAGTCTGGTAGCGGGAAAGAGACCCAGTACTTC. This encodes CASSQSGSGKETQYF.

The rearrangement joins TRBV11-2 to TRBJ2-7, with 11 bases aligning to TRBD2. CDR3 length: 15 residues. The J segment lost 3 bases and the V segment lost 5 bases, leaving 6 bases of the junction unmatched. Per germline, CDR1 SGHAT and CDR2 FQNNGV. The CDR3 DNA sequence: TGTGCCAGCAGCACAACTAGCGGGGGAAGCTACGAGCAGTACTTC. Protein sequence: CASSTTSGGSYEQYF. Supplemented by reference TRBV11-2 and TRBJ2-7, the full variable domain reads EAGVAQSPRYKIIEKRQSVAFWCNPISGHATLYWYQQILGQGPKLLIQFQNNGVVDDSQLPKDRFSAERLKGVDSTLKIQPAKLEDSAVYLCASSTTSGGSYEQYFGPGTRLTVT.

The chain is built from TRBV7-2 and TRBJ2-7; 7 positions match TRBD2. CDR3 size: 16 residues. Germline V gene sequence: CDR1 SGHTA, CDR2 FQGNSA. Trimming cost V 11 bases and J 5 bases; bases outside gene matches: 21. CDR3 sequence: CAPAESSGSNGHEQYF. Written as DNA, the CDR3 is TGTGCCCCCGCAGAATCTAGCGGTTCTAACGGGCACGAGCAGTACTTC.

This chain links TRBV15 with TRBJ1-6, with D hard to call. This CDR3 has 13 amino acids. Trimming took off 0 bases at V and 10 bases at J, with 7 bases between the two ends. Germline CDR1 and CDR2: LNHNV and YYDKDF (reference sequence). CDR3 protein: CATSRDLGSPLHF. Here the CDR3 DNA reads TGTGCCACCAGCAGAGATCTCGGGTCACCCCTCCACTTT.

The chain links TRBV2 to TRBJ1-3; D remains ambiguous. Germline CDR1 is SNHLY and CDR2 is FYNNEI. The CDR3 covers 16 residues. The V gene lost 0 bases and the J gene lost 10 bases, with 19 bases spanning the gap. CDR3 protein: CASSEAFGSRRRTIYF. Here the CDR3 DNA reads TGTGCCAGCAGTGAAGCCTTTGGCTCCAGGAGGCGGACCATATATTTT.

This chain links TRBV28 with TRBJ2-7; D gene uncertain. This CDR3 region has 14 residues. Germline values: CDR1 MDHEN, CDR2 SYDVKM. V lost 5 bases and J 5 bases, leaving 16 bases between the germline ends. DNA of the CDR3: TGTGCCAGCAGTCGTAGCCCCCCGTGGGACGAGCAGTACTTC. Translated: CASSRSPPWDEQYF.

The chain has TRBV16 and TRBJ2-2; no reliable D call. The CDR3 is 14 amino acids. V shed 2 bases and J shed 2 bases, with 6 bases lying between them. Germline values: CDR1 KGHSY, CDR2 FQNENV. The CDR3 here is CASSQGLNTGELFF. The DNA for the CDR3 is TGTGCCAGCAGCCAAGGCCTCAACACCGGGGAGCTGTTTTTT.

This clone was seen once. This chain connects TRBV19 to TRBJ2-7, with no clear D. Trimming removed 5 bases from V and 2 bases from J, with 16 bases in between. The CDR3 runs to 15 residues. The germline V gene has CDR1 LNHDA and CDR2 SQIVND (reference sequence). The CDR3 DNA reads TGTGCCAGTAGTCAGCAGGCAGGCTTACCCTACGAGCAGTACTTC. The encoded protein is CASSQQAGLPYEQYF.

The chain uses TRBV15 and TRBJ2-7, with D unresolved. CDR1 is LNHNV and CDR2 is YYDKDF in the germline V gene (reference sequence). This CDR3 has 13 amino acids. Trimming took off 5 bases at V and 7 bases at J, with 15 bases between the two ends. CDR3 nucleotide sequence: TGTGCCACCAGCGGTAGATTAGCTGAGGAGCAGTACTTC. The encoded protein is CATSGRLAEEQYF. Full variable domain (outside the CDR3, taken from reference TRBV15 and TRBJ2-7): DAMVIQNPRYQVTQFGKPVTLSCSQTLNHNVMYWYQQKSSQAPKLLFHYYDKDFNNEADTPDNFQSRRPNTSFCFLDIRSPGLGDTAMYLCATSGRLAEEQYFGPGTRLTVT.

The V and J genes are TRBV27 and TRBJ1-6; TRBD1 agrees at 7 bases. Germline values: CDR1 MNHEY, CDR2 SMNVEV (reference sequence). The length of the CDR3 is 14 residues. Trimming removed 3 bases from V and 6 bases from J; junction bases left unmatched: 2. CDR3 sequence reads: CASSLNRGNSPLHF. CDR3 nucleotides: TGTGCCAGCAGTTTGAACAGGGGTAATTCACCCCTCCACTTT.

The chain recombines TRBV7-2 with TRBJ1-2, with D possibly being TRBD1 (5 bases). V was pared by 1 base and J by 7 bases, with 10 bases between. The germline V gene encodes CDR1 SGHTA and CDR2 FQGNSA. The CDR3 runs 13 residues. The CDR3 DNA reads TGTGCCAGCAGCTTAGGGGCAGGGTCTGGCTACACCTTC. Its translation is CASSLGAGSGYTF.

The chain has TRBV7-9 and TRBJ2-1, with 7 bases identical to TRBD2. CDR3 length: 14 amino acids. CDR1 is SEHNR and CDR2 is FQNEAQ in the germline V gene (reference sequence). The trim removed 5 bases at V and 6 bases at J, leaving 7 bases unmatched. CDR3 coding DNA: TGTGCCAGCAGCCGCAGCGGGATGGGCAATGAGCAGTTCTTC. Translating it yields CASSRSGMGNEQFF.

In this sample, this clone turned up once. The chain links TRBV30 to TRBJ1-4, with TRBD1 identical over 8 bases. Germline-derived CDR1 and CDR2 are GTSNPN and SVGIG (reference sequence). This CDR3 comprises 15 residues. J lost 6 bases, V lost 3 bases, and 9 bases had no gene match. CDR3 amino acids: CAWSSQAGGHEKLFF. The DNA of the CDR3 is TGTGCCTGGAGCAGCCAGGCAGGGGGCCATGAAAAACTGTTTTTT.

This chain connects TRBV10-3 to TRBJ2-3; 9 nucleotides line up with TRBD2. The CDR3 is 15 residues long. The germline gives CDR1 ENHRY, CDR2 SYGVKD. Losses at the gene ends were 1 base for V and 7 bases for J; bases not matched to a gene: 6. CDR3 amino acids: CAISEFSGSRNTQYF. CDR3 coding DNA: TGTGCCATCAGTGAGTTTAGCGGGAGTAGGAATACGCAGTATTTT.

This chain uses TRBV7-8 with TRBJ1-2; perhaps TRBD1 as D (6 bases). The CDR3 contains 13 residues. V dropped 2 bases and J dropped 8 bases, with 12 bases sitting between them. The germline V gene has CDR1 SGHVS and CDR2 FQNEAQ. The CDR3: CASSLPGAGGYTF. The CDR3, as DNA: TGTGCCAGCAGCTTACCAGGGGCAGGAGGCTACACCTTC.

This clone was seen only a few times. J is TRBJ2-1 and V is TRBV7-6; 10 positions match TRBD2. Germline trimming cut 8 bases from V and 3 bases from J; bases unmatched to any gene: 7. Germline CDR1 and CDR2: SGHVS and FNYEAQ. This CDR3 is 15 amino acids long. The chain's CDR3 is CASQTGTSDYNEQFF. The CDR3 DNA reads TGTGCCAGCCAAACCGGGACTAGCGACTACAATGAGCAGTTCTTC.

The chain uses TRBV6-1 and TRBJ2-7; 7 bases are shared with TRBD2. After removal of 7 bases from V and 2 bases from J, the junction contained 8 bases not matched to a gene. CDR3 length: 14 residues. Germline V gene sequence: CDR1 MNHNS, CDR2 SASEGT. The CDR3: CASKPGLSTYEQYF. The CDR3 DNA is TGTGCCAGCAAGCCGGGACTATCTACCTACGAGCAGTACTTC.

The genes are TRBV2 and TRBJ2-5, with D uncertain. The CDR3 loop spans 13 amino acids. Between the trimmed V and J ends, which lost 4 bases and 4 bases, there was a span of 10 bases. Germline CDR1 reads SNHLY; CDR2 reads FYNNEI. CDR3 in DNA: TGTGCCAGCAGTGGTTACATACGAGAGACCCAGTACTTC. Translating gives CASSGYIRETQYF. Full variable domain (outside the CDR3, taken from reference TRBV2 and TRBJ2-5): EPEVTQTPSHQVTQMGQEVILRCVPISNHLYFYWYRQILGQKVEFLVSFYNNEISEKSEIFDDQFSVERPDGSNFTLKIRSTKLEDSAMYFCASSGYIRETQYFGPGTRLLVL.

The chain links TRBV6-6 to TRBJ2-1; D not certain. The CDR3 loop spans 12 amino acids. V was trimmed by 2 bases and J by 7 bases, leaving 6 bases between them. Per the germline V gene, CDR1 is MNHNY and CDR2 is SVGAGI (reference sequence). The CDR3 sequence: CASSYVRNEQFF. The DNA of the CDR3 is TGTGCCAGCAGTTACGTGAGGAATGAGCAGTTCTTC.

The V call is TRBV19, the J call TRBJ1-1; 9 bases are a match to TRBD1. Germline CDR1 is LNHDA and CDR2 is SQIVND (reference sequence). The junction had 11 bases not matched to a gene; V was cut back by 4 bases and J by 5 bases. The CDR3 loop spans 16 amino acids. CDR3 region: CASSNGQGWGFTEAFF. CDR3 DNA: TGTGCCAGTAGTAACGGACAGGGGTGGGGATTTACTGAAGCTTTCTTT.

V usage is TRBV19 and J usage is TRBJ2-7, with 7 bases aligning to TRBD1. The length of the CDR3 is 15 residues. From germline, CDR1 is LNHDA and CDR2 SQIVND (reference sequence). The V gene end was trimmed by 4 bases and the J gene end by 6 bases; junction bases not matched to a gene: 12. This chain's CDR3 is CASSKGTTGQGEQYF. Written as DNA, the CDR3 is TGTGCCAGTAGTAAAGGGACGACAGGGCAGGGCGAGCAGTACTTC.

The chain joins TRBV6-1 to TRBJ2-7; 9 bases agree with TRBD1. Germline assignment: CDR1 MNHNS and CDR2 SASEGT. After removal of 4 bases from V and 2 bases from J, the junction contained 12 bases not matched to a gene. The CDR3 contains 17 residues. The CDR3 loop reads CASSALSGGQGAYEQYF. In DNA, the CDR3 is TGTGCCAGCAGTGCATTATCCGGGGGACAGGGAGCCTACGAGCAGTACTTC.

V usage is TRBV7-2 and J usage is TRBJ2-7, with 13 bases matching TRBD2. V was pared by 5 bases and J by 12 bases, with 13 bases of the junction left unmatched. The CDR3 loop spans 15 amino acids. Germline V CDR1 and CDR2: SGHTA, FQGNSA. The CDR3 loop is CASSPPGTSGTIAYF. The CDR3 region has the DNA TGTGCCAGCAGCCCTCCCGGGACTAGCGGGACTATAGCGTACTTC.

This chain connects TRBV12-5 to TRBJ2-7; 8 bases are a match to TRBD1. The trim removed 2 bases at V and 5 bases at J, leaving 23 bases unmatched. The germline V gene has CDR1 LGHNT and CDR2 FRNRAP. The CDR3 has 20 amino acids. The CDR3 bases are TGTGCTAGTGGTTTGCAAATACTAGGACAGGGTGGCTTTCGGCTCGACGAGCAGTACTTC. Amino acids: CASGLQILGQGGFRLDEQYF.

The V call is TRBV11-3, the J call TRBJ2-1, with a possible D match to TRBD2 (7 bases). Per the germline V gene, CDR1 is SGHNT and CDR2 is YENEEA. The length of the CDR3 is 14 residues. Trimming left V 7 bases short and J 12 bases short, with 22 bases between. For the CDR3, the DNA is TGTGCCAGCAAAAGGGGCGGGGGCCCTCAGGGGCAGTTCTTC. Its translation is CASKRGGGPQGQFF.

The chain joins TRBV7-3 to TRBJ2-1; D is unresolved. Germline V gene sequence: CDR1 SGHTA, CDR2 FQGTGA. V shed 1 base and J shed 9 bases, with 10 bases lying between them. The CDR3 consists of 13 residues. The CDR3 DNA is TGTGCCAGCAGCTTAATCCCGAACGGTGAGCAGTTCTTC. Its protein is CASSLIPNGEQFF.

The gene calls are TRBV27 and TRBJ2-7, with 8 bases fitting TRBD2. V lost 3 bases, J lost 5 bases, and 15 bases stayed unmatched. Germline CDR1 is MNHEY and CDR2 is SMNVEV (reference sequence). This CDR3 has 17 amino acids. DNA of the CDR3: TGTGCCAGCAGTTTTAAAGGTTGGGCTAGCGGGTCGGACGAGCAGTACTTC. Protein sequence: CASSFKGWASGSDEQYF.

The chain links TRBV7-2 to TRBJ2-1, with D possibly TRBD1 on 5 matching bases. The CDR3 runs 14 residues. CDR1 SGHTA and CDR2 FQGNSA come from the germline V gene. V was shortened by 2 bases and J by 7 bases, with 12 bases between the two germline ends. The DNA for the CDR3 is TGTGCCAGCAGCTTACGTTGGGGCGAGAATGAGCAGTTCTTC. It is translated as CASSLRWGENEQFF.

The chain links TRBV27 to TRBJ2-3, with TRBD2 as a possible D gene (6 bases). CDR3 length: 13 amino acids. V was shortened by 6 bases and J by 5 bases, with 12 bases between the two germline ends. From germline, CDR1 is MNHEY and CDR2 SMNVEV (reference sequence). The CDR3 DNA reads TGTGCCAGCAGCCACGGGAGAGGAGATACGCAGTATTTT. Encoded protein: CASSHGRGDTQYF.

The V gene is TRBV7-9, the J gene TRBJ2-7, with TRBD1 matching over 9 bases. This CDR3 spans 15 amino acids. CDR1 is SEHNR, CDR2 FQNEAQ, per germline (reference sequence). V gave up 6 bases and J gave up 2 bases; unmatched junction bases: 8. The CDR3 here is CASRFAGTGTYEQYF. In DNA, the CDR3 is TGTGCCAGCAGGTTTGCCGGGACAGGGACCTACGAGCAGTACTTC.